The 10 T cell receptor beta chains in this list originate from one sample, sequenced in a study of cytomegalovirus exposure and HLA in healthy donors. The PCR contained 60 Vbeta and 13 Jbeta primers. Sequencing used immunoSEQ multiplex PCR; TCRdb keeps in-frame clones, though not all of them. In the table there are around 140,000 clones, roughly 78% of which are singletons. What was sequenced was PBMCs. All receptors derive from a female donor in good health and CMV-seronegative.

The chain joins TRBV6-1 to TRBJ1-4; maybe TRBD1 (6 bases). V dropped 2 bases and J dropped 0 bases, with 16 bases sitting between them. CDR3 length: 18 residues. CDR1 MNHNS and CDR2 SASEGT come from the germline V gene. CDR3 nucleotides: TGTGCCAGCAGTGAACGGTACTTGGACAGCCCAACTAATGAAAAACTGTTTTTT. Its protein product is CASSERYLDSPTNEKLFF.

In its sample, this clone was seen a few times. This chain connects TRBV30 to TRBJ1-5, with D possibly TRBD1 on 5 matching bases. The CDR3 spans 13 residues. Trimming shortened V by 1 base and J by 7 bases, and 11 bases separated the two germline ends. CDR1 and CDR2 from the germline V gene are GTSNPN and SVGIG (reference sequence). The CDR3 is CAWSAGDWQPQHF. For the CDR3, the DNA is TGTGCCTGGAGTGCTGGGGACTGGCAGCCCCAGCATTTT. The full variable domain, its missing parts supplied by reference TRBV30 and TRBJ1-5, is SQTIHQWPATLVQPVGSPLSLECTVEGTSNPNLYWYRQAAGRGLQLLFYSVGIGQISSEVPQNLSASRPQDRQFILSSKKLLLSDSGFYLCAWSAGDWQPQHFGDGTRLSIL.

A few counts support this clone. The chain employs TRBV7-9 and TRBJ2-6; possible D gene TRBD2, 6 bases. Germline loops: CDR1 SEHNR, CDR2 FQNEAQ (reference sequence). The CDR3 has 13 residues. Trimming pared 2 bases from V and 12 bases from J, leaving 11 bases between. CDR3 region: CASSLPGAGVLTF. CDR3 sequence (DNA): TGTGCCAGCAGCTTACCGGGAGCCGGCGTCCTGACTTTC.

Comments on this clone: The sample carries other DNA sequences with the same CDR3. V is TRBV30 and J is TRBJ2-7, with D unclear. V shed 0 bases and J shed 0 bases, with 3 bases lying between them. This CDR3 spans 12 amino acids. Germline loops: CDR1 GTSNPN, CDR2 SVGIG (reference sequence). The CDR3 DNA follows: TGTGCCTGGAGTGTTAGCTCCTACGAGCAGTACTTC. Its translation is CAWSVSSYEQYF.

V gene TRBV28 combines with J gene TRBJ1-2; D remains ambiguous. The CDR3 covers 12 residues. Germline V lookup: CDR1 MDHEN, CDR2 SYDVKM. Trimming took off 8 bases at V and 1 base at J, with 8 bases between the two ends. DNA for the CDR3: TGTGCCAGCGCCAGGTTTAACTATGGCTACACCTTC. Translating gives CASARFNYGYTF.

V and J are TRBV6-4 and TRBJ2-3, with 15 positions matching TRBD2. Trimming cost V 8 bases and J 2 bases; bases outside gene matches: 17. The CDR3 runs to 20 residues. CDR1 MRHNA and CDR2 SNTAGT come from the germline V gene. As DNA, the CDR3 is TGTGCCAGCGCCCCACCGGGACTAGCGGGAGGCTCCTTCATCACAGATACGCAGTATTTT. Its translation: CASAPPGLAGGSFITDTQYF.

This clone was observed a handful of times. V is TRBV2 and J is TRBJ2-1; TRBD2 is a possible D gene (5 bases). Germline CDR1 and CDR2: SNHLY and FYNNEI. The V end was cut by 5 bases, the J end by 5 bases, with 13 bases between. The CDR3 runs 14 residues. Here the CDR3 reads CASSPYLGDNEQFF. The DNA of the CDR3 is TGTGCCAGCAGTCCATACCTCGGGGACAATGAGCAGTTCTTC.

The chain is built from TRBV28 and TRBJ2-7; 10 positions match TRBD2. Germline V CDR1 and CDR2: MDHEN, SYDVKM. The CDR3 has 14 amino acids. After removal of 5 bases from V and 5 bases from J, the junction contained 6 bases not matched to a gene. As DNA, the CDR3 is TGTGCCAGCAGTCCCCAGCGGGAGGGCCACGAGCAGTACTTC. Amino acids: CASSPQREGHEQYF.

V and J are TRBV10-3 and TRBJ1-1, with D possibly being TRBD1 (5 bases). The germline gives CDR1 ENHRY, CDR2 SYGVKD. V lost 3 bases to trimming and J lost 0 bases, with 8 bases between them. The CDR3 is 14 amino acids. CDR3 region: CAISDQGLNTEAFF. DNA of the CDR3: TGTGCCATCAGTGATCAGGGTTTGAACACTGAAGCTTTCTTT.

The rearrangement links TRBV7-9 to TRBJ1-2, with D unclear. Germline V gene lookup returns CDR1 SEHNR and CDR2 FQNEAQ (reference sequence). V was shortened by 1 base and J by 8 bases, with 14 bases between the two germline ends. This CDR3 comprises 14 residues. The CDR3 DNA reads as TGTGCCAGCAGCTTAGGGGAGTATCAATGGGGCTACACCTTC. This encodes CASSLGEYQWGYTF.